This TCR beta chain was captured by sequencing in a study of T-cell reconstitution after alpha-beta-depleted transplantation in children. The TCRbeta library was prepared with unique molecular identifiers. TCRdb passed the PCR reads through MiXCR, listing each CDR3 protein once. The table shows about 400,000 distinct CDR3 sequences, with 13% occurring only once. The CDR3 covers 13 residues. V lost 6 bases and J 0 bases, leaving 8 bases between the germline ends. The germline V gene has CDR1 MNHEY and CDR2 SVGAGI. This specimen consisted of PBMCs, obtained from the stem cell graft. The rearrangement uses TRBV6-5 and TRBJ1-1; no clear D. This clonotype was obtained from a human donor who donated a stem cell graft to a child with Fanconi anemia. For the CDR3, the DNA is TGTGCCAGCAGCGGGGTTCTGAACACTGAAGCTTTCTTT. It translates to CASSGVLNTEAFF.